A single T cell receptor beta chain is shown here with its context. The data were produced by immunoSEQ multiplex PCR, yet TCRdb's version contains in-frame clones alone and is incomplete. The sample has 78,000 or so clones; around 92% are singletons. This entry belongs to a study of T cell changes during pregnancy in multiple sclerosis. V was clipped by 5 bases and J by 6 bases; unmatched bases: 8. Per germline, CDR1 MNHEY and CDR2 SVGAGI. CDR3 length: 15 amino acids. The source is a female donor with multiple sclerosis, enrolled in a pregnancy study. This chain joins TRBV6-5 and TRBJ2-5, with TRBD2 identical over 11 bases. The sample in question was peripheral blood, obtained before pregnancy. The CDR3 DNA follows: TGTGCCAGCAGTCCAATCCTAGCGGGAGGAAAGACCCAGTACTTC. It translates to CASSPILAGGKTQYF.